This T cell receptor beta chain was documented in a study of blood T cells in healthy people across ages. General study points: TCR beta diversity per million T cells fell roughly linearly with age.

A second roughly 6 to 12 cycle PCR used barcoded and J-beta primers. Each TCR beta cDNA got a 12-nucleotide random molecular identifier. TCRdb reprocessed the 5' RACE reads via MiXCR and lists one record per CDR3 protein. The repertoire holds 760,000 or so distinct CDR3 sequences, with 25% as singletons. This clonotype has a handful of counts. What it binds is not known. After removal of 7 bases from V and 4 bases from J, the junction contained 11 bases not matched to a gene. This CDR3 has 15 amino acids. Germline lookup yields CDR1 ENHRY and CDR2 SYGVKD. These data also featured in a second study, about T cells of mothers and their children. That paper adds: Related pairs of mothers and children showed slightly higher, non-significant overlap versus unrelated pairs.

The sequence was collected from a boy aged 5-17 years in good health. This chain links TRBV10-3 with TRBJ1-1, with TRBD1 matching over 8 bases. Sequenced material: blood. In DNA, the CDR3 is TGTGCCATCACCGGACAGGGTTTAGTGGGCACTGAAGCTTTCTTT. It translates to CAITGQGLVGTEAFF.